This T cell receptor beta chain was recovered during a study of blood T cell repertoires in COVID-19 (dated by TCRdb to about 2020). General notes on the study: Samples from collaborators originated in the United States, Italy and Spain and spanned both the acute and convalescent phases of COVID-19. The samples were drawn from the first 160 participants of the ongoing ImmuneRACE study and from roughly 1,300 subjects provided by 6 global collaborators. The repertoires were made available in a free public database intended to serve as a resource for research on the immune response to SARS-CoV-2. The sample metadata nearly always contained a de-identified subject ID, COVID-19 status, age in years and sex. Subjects who had been exposed to COVID-19, were actively infected with it, or had recovered from it provided the deeply sampled blood TCRbeta repertoires that made up the dataset. HLA class I and class II types, where available, came from metadata supplied by the sample provider rather than from assay-based typing. The prospective study material was composed of cDNA or gDNA derived from T cells, B-cell-depleted T cells, or PBMCs. Overall results and qualifications from the work: The quantity of clinical and demographic metadata differed by source and by participant and was supplied without curation.

The V end loses 10 bases and the J end loses 0 bases, and a stretch of 10 bases separates them. CDR1 and CDR2 (MDHEN, SYDVKM) derive from the germline V gene. The CDR3 contains 14 residues, cysteine and phenylalanine counted. Only the CDR3 part of the read is kept: 42 bases, read in frame from the first base. TCRbeta CDR3 regions were amplified from genomic DNA using the immunoSEQ Assay, a bias-controlled multiplex PCR. The published analysis was carried out like this. Nucleated cell counts per sample were estimated from amplification of reference gene primers within the assay. To quantify the absolute abundance of each unique TCRbeta CDR3 rearrangement, sequence reads were collapsed and filtered. Productive Simpson clonality was computed per sample as the square root of Simpson's diversity index over productive rearrangements. TCRdb limited this immuneACCESS table to in-frame rearrangements with V and J called. A share of clones is missing; checked studies link under half to unresolved V genes, and the rest is unexplained. V, J and clone size are taken as reported in that table, and D and trimming were inferred from the DNA itself. For this sample the table gives approximately 280,000 clones, of which 89% were detected only once. The ten top clones hold about 12% of the sample.

Notes on this clone: It has no known antigen specificity. Base qualities are not at hand, and no much larger clone is one base apart.

The collaborating institutions used their own protocols to collect whole blood in K2EDTA tubes. Collaborator samples were shipped for TCRbeta analysis as frozen whole blood, isolated PBMCs, or DNA extracted from either sample type. Sequenced: peripheral blood. The sequence is built from TRBV28 and TRBJ1-6, with TRBD1 as a weak D call on 5 bases. The clonotype originates from a woman in her sixties with acute or convalescent COVID-19. The DNA reads TGTGCCACCAGACAGAGCTCCTATAATTCACCCCTCCACTTT. This yields the protein CATRQSSYNSPLHF. Extended through the reference TRBV28 and TRBJ1-6 proteins, this CDR3 yields the full variable domain: DVKVTQSSRYLVKRTGEKVFLECVQDMDHENMFWYRQDPGLGLRLIYFSYDVKMKEKGDIPEGYSVSREKKERFSLILESASTNQTSMYLCATRQSSYNSPLHFGNGTRLTVT.